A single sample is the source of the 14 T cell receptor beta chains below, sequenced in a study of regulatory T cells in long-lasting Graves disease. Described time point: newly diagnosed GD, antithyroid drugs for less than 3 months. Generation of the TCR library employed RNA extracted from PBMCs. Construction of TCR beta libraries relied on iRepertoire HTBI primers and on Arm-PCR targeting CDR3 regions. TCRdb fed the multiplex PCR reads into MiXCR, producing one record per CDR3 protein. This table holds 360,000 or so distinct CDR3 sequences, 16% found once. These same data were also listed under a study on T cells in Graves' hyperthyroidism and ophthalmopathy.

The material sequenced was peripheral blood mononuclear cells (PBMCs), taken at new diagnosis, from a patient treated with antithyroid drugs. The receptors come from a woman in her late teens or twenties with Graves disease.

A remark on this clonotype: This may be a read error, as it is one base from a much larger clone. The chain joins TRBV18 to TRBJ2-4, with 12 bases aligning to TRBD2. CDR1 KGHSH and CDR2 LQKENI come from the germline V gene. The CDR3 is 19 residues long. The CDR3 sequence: CASSPSTSGGRIYKNIQCF. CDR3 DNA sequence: TGTGCCAGCTCACCTTCGACTAGCGGGGGTAGGATTTACAAAAACATTCAGTGCTTC.

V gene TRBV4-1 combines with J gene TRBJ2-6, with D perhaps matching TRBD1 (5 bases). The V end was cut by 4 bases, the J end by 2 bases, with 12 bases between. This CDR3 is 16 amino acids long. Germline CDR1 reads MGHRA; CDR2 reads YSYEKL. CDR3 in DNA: TGCGCCAGCAGCCCCGACAGAACGACTGGGGCCAACGTCCTGACTTTC. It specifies CASSPDRTTGANVLTF.

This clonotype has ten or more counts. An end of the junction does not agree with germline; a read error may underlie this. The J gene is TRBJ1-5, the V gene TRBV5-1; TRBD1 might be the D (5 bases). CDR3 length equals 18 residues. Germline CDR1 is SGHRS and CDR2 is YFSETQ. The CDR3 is CASSSTDAQMGGNQPQHF. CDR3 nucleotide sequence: TGTGCCAGCAGCTCCACAGACGCACAAATGGGGGGCAATCAGCCCCAGCATTTT.

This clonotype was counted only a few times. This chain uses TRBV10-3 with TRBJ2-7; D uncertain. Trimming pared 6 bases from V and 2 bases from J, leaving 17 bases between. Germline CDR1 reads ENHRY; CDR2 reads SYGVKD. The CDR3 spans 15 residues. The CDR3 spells CAIRRSGLGAYEQYF. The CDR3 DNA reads TGTGCCATCAGACGTTCTGGGCTAGGAGCCTACGAGCAGTACTTC.

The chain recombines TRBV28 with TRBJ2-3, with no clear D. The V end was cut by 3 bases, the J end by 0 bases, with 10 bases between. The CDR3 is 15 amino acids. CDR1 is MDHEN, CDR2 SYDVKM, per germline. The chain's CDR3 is CASSFANASTDTQYF. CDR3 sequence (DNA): TGTGCCAGCAGTTTTGCAAACGCTAGCACAGATACGCAGTATTTT.

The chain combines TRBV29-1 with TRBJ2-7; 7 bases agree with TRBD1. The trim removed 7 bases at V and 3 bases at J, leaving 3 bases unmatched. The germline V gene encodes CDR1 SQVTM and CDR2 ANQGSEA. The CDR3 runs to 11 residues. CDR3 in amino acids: CSGGTVYEQYF. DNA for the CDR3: TGCAGCGGTGGGACAGTCTACGAGCAGTACTTC.

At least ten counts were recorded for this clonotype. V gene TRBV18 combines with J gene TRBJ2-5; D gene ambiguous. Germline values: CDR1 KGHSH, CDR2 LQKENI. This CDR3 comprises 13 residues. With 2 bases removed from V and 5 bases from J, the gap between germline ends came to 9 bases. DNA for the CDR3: TGTGCCAGCTCACCAGGGCGGCGGGAGACCCAGTACTTC. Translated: CASSPGRRETQYF.

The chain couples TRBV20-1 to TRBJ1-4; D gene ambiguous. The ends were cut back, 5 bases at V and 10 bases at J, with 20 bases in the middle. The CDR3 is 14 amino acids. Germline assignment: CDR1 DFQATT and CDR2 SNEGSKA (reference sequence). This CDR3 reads CSAPVPRGGRKLFF. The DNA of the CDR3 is TGCAGTGCTCCCGTGCCCCGGGGAGGAAGAAAACTGTTTTTT.

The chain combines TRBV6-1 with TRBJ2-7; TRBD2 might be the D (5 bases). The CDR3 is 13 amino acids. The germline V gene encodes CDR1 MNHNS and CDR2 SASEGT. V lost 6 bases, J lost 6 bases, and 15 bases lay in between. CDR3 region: CASRPPGSGEQYF. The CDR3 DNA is TGTGCCAGCAGGCCCCCCGGCAGCGGCGAGCAGTACTTC.

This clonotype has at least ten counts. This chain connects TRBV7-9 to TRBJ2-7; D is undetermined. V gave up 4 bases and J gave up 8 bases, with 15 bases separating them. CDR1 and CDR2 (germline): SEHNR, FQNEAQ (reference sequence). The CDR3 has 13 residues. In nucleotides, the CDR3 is TGTGCCAGCAGCTCACCCCCCAGCCTTCAGCAGTACTTC. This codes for CASSSPPSLQQYF.

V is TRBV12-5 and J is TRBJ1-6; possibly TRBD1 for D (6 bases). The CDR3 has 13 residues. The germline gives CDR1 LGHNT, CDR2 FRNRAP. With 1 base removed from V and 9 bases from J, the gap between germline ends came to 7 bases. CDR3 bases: TGTGCTAGTGGTTTGGAAGGGGGTTCACCCCTCCACTTT. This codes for CASGLEGGSPLHF.

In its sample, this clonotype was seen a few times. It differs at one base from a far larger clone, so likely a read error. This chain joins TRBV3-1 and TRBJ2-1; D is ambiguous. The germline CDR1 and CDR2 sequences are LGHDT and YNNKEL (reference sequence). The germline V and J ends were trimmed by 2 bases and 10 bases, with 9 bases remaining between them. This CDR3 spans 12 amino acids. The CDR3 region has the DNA TGTGCCAGCAGCCAATCCGGCCGGGAGCAGTTCTTC. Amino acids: CASSQSGREQFF.

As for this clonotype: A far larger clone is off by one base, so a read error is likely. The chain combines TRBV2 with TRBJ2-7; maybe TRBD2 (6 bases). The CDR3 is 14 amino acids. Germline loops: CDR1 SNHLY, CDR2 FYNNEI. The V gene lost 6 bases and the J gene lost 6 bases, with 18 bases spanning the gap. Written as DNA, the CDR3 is TGTGCCAGCAGCTCATCAGCGGGCGGTCCCGAGCAGTACTTC. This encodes CASSSSAGGPEQYF.

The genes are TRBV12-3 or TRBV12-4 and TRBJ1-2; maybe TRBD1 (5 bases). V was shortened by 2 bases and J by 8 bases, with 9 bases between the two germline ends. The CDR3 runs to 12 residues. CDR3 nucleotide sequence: TGTGCCAGCAGTTTATCCGGGACGGGCTACACCTTC. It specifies CASSLSGTGYTF.